These 2 T cell receptor beta chains originate from one sample sequenced in a study of cytomegalovirus exposure and HLA in healthy donors. The PCR ran on 60 Vbeta and 13 Jbeta primers. Clones were read by immunoSEQ multiplex PCR, and TCRdb kept only the in-frame ones, dropping some. This table holds about 150,000 clones, more than 60% found once. The sample consisted of PBMCs. These receptors originate from a man under 40 in good health and CMV-seropositive.

This clone was recorded a few times. The chain employs TRBV5-8 and TRBJ1-2; 8 positions match TRBD1. The CDR3 loop spans 13 amino acids. Trimming took 2 bases from V and 8 from J; bases not matched to a gene: 5. Germline assignment: CDR1 SGHTS and CDR2 YDEGEE. In DNA form, the CDR3 reads TGTGCCAGCAGCTTATCCCAGGGGGCCGGCTACACCTTC. It specifies CASSLSQGAGYTF.

The CDR3 protein is CASSLAGRERPYEQYF. Here the CDR3 DNA reads TGTGCCAGCAGCTTGGCCGGCCGGGAAAGGCCCTACGAGCAGTACTTC. The chain joins TRBV5-6 to TRBJ2-5, with D possibly TRBD2 on 5 matching bases. The tail of the sequence fits TRBJ2-7 better, so the J call may be wrong. The CDR3 is 16 amino acids. Germline-derived CDR1 and CDR2 are SGHDT and YYEEEE.